This T cell receptor (beta chain) was captured in a study of Graves' ophthalmopathy and Graves' hyperthyroidism. Notes on this clonotype: Its target is unknown. With a much larger clone just one base away, this may be a read error.

The CDR3 has 12 residues. Per the germline V gene, CDR1 is SQVTM and CDR2 is ANQGSEA. The authors amplified TCR beta CDR3 regions from RNA transcripts. Second-round multiplex PCR followed a first-round RT-PCR using HTBI primers. From the multiplex PCR reads, TCRdb called clonotypes with MiXCR, one entry per CDR3 protein. The sample yields about 380,000 distinct CDR3 sequences, 15% to 17% seen once. Study-level results: This model predicted ophthalmopathy progression (sensitivity 65% to 71%, specificity around 72%). Thyroid clonotypes that were expanded above 0.001 frequency mostly also appeared in blood.

As diagnostic evidence, clinical symptoms, serum thyroxine, TRAb, thyroid ultrasound and orbital computed tomography were relied upon. What supplied the PBMCs was about 10 ml of fresh peripheral blood. The sequenced sample was peripheral blood. The chain carries TRBV29-1 and TRBJ1-1, with D maybe TRBD1 (5 bases). The receptor comes from a woman younger than 35 with stable Graves' hyperthyroidism. The CDR3 sequence is CSAGRSNTEACF. In nucleotides, the CDR3 is TGCAGCGCGGGACGGTCGAACACTGAAGCTTGCTTT.